What follows are 19 T cell receptor beta chains derived from one specimen sequenced in a study of graft-versus-host responses after intestinal transplantation. Method: immunoSEQ multiplex PCR; TCRdb's copy keeps in-frame clones and lacks some. The table lists some 81,000 clones, about 89% of them singletons. These receptors have no identified antigens. The input for sequencing was unstimulated CD4+ T cells sorted from spleen or lymph node cells, taken before intestinal transplant. Receptor source: a human donor who received an intestinal transplant.

The chain uses TRBV29-1 and TRBJ2-7, with unresolved D. Germline V gene data show CDR1 as SQVTM and CDR2 as ANQGSEA. V lost 4 bases and J lost 1, with 8 bases in between. The length of the CDR3 is 12 residues. The CDR3 region is CSVVGSSYEQYF. DNA for the CDR3: TGCAGCGTTGTGGGCAGTTCCTACGAGCAGTACTTC.

The chain couples TRBV2 to TRBJ1-1; D call uncertain. Per germline, CDR1 SNHLY and CDR2 FYNNEI. CDR3 length: 14 residues. With 4 bases removed from V and 4 bases from J, the gap between germline ends came to 13 bases. The CDR3 DNA reads TGTGCCAGCAGTGTCAGGACTCCGGGCACTGAAGCTTTCTTT. Its protein product is CASSVRTPGTEAFF.

V is TRBV25-1 and J is TRBJ2-6; D ambiguous. V lost 4 bases and J 0 bases, leaving 7 bases between the germline ends. The length of the CDR3 is 15 residues. The germline CDR1 and CDR2 sequences are MGHDK and SYGVNS. CDR3 bases: TGTGCCAGCAGTGTTTCGGTCTCTGGGGCCAACGTCCTGACTTTC. It specifies CASSVSVSGANVLTF. Full variable domain (missing parts from reference TRBV25-1 and TRBJ2-6): EADIYQTPRYLVIGTGKKITLECSQTMGHDKMYWYQQDPGMELHLIHYSYGVNSTEKGDLSSESTVSRIRTEHFPLTLESARPSHTSQYLCASSVSVSGANVLTFGAGSRLTVL.

The chain uses TRBV6-1 and TRBJ1-2, with D possibly being TRBD1 (6 bases). The CDR3 totals 14 residues. Germline V gene sequence: CDR1 MNHNS, CDR2 SASEGT. V lost 7 bases, J lost 4 bases, and 16 bases lay in between. CDR3 sequence reads: CASTSSDRSYGYTF. The CDR3 region has the DNA TGTGCCAGCACCTCGTCGGACAGATCCTATGGCTACACCTTC.

The rearrangement joins TRBV30 to TRBJ2-1; the match to TRBD1 covers 9 bases. Germline CDR1 and CDR2: GTSNPN and SVGIG (reference sequence). V lost 0 bases to trimming and J lost 5 bases; unmatched junction nucleotides: 5. CDR3 length equals 15 residues. The chain's CDR3 is CAWSVLTGGNNEQFF. CDR3 nucleotide sequence: TGTGCCTGGAGTGTATTGACAGGGGGTAACAATGAGCAGTTCTTC. The full variable domain, in which reference TRBV30 and TRBJ2-1 provide the parts outside the CDR3, is SQTIHQWPATLVQPVGSPLSLECTVEGTSNPNLYWYRQAAGRGLQLLFYSVGIGQISSEVPQNLSASRPQDRQFILSSKKLLLSDSGFYLCAWSVLTGGNNEQFFGPGTRLTVL.

This clone came up a few times. V usage is TRBV6-1 and J usage is TRBJ1-3; no firm D call. V was trimmed by 7 bases and J by 4 bases, leaving 5 bases between them. The germline gives CDR1 MNHNS, CDR2 SASEGT. This CDR3 contains 11 residues. The CDR3 is CASKAGNTIYF. The CDR3 coding sequence is TGTGCCAGCAAAGCCGGAAACACCATATATTTT.

The rearrangement links TRBV28 to TRBJ2-3; 8 nucleotides align to TRBD1. Germline values: CDR1 MDHEN, CDR2 SYDVKM. The V and J ends lost 10 bases and 4 bases, in that order; junction bases with no gene match: 7. The CDR3 has 13 residues. CDR3 nucleotides: TGTGCCATCTCGACAGGGGTGTCAGATACGCAGTATTTT. Protein: CAISTGVSDTQYF.

This rearrangement joins TRBV15 to TRBJ2-5; D ambiguous. This CDR3 spans 12 amino acids. The V end was cut by 4 bases, the J end by 1 base, with 4 bases between. The V gene's germline CDR1 is LNHNV and CDR2 YYDKDF (reference sequence). The CDR3 DNA follows: TGTGCCACCAGCACGGGCCAAGAGACCCAGTACTTC. As protein: CATSTGQETQYF.

V and J are TRBV6-6 and TRBJ2-5; weak D call: TRBD2 (6 bases). V lost 4 bases, J lost 4 bases, and 16 bases lay in between. The length of the CDR3 is 15 residues. The germline CDR1 and CDR2 sequences are MNHNY and SVGAGI (reference sequence). The CDR3 protein is CASSLGRGVRETQYF. CDR3 coding DNA: TGTGCCAGCAGTTTGGGTCGCGGGGTCAGAGAGACCCAGTACTTC.

The chain employs TRBV2 and TRBJ1-2, with 9 bases lining up with TRBD1. Losses at the gene ends were 5 bases for V and 0 bases for J; bases not matched to a gene: 4. The CDR3 totals 15 residues. The germline gives CDR1 SNHLY, CDR2 FYNNEI. In nucleotides, the CDR3 is TGTGCCAGCAGTCTCACAGGGGGCTCTAACTATGGCTACACCTTC. This encodes CASSLTGGSNYGYTF.

V and J are TRBV5-1 and TRBJ2-3; 9 bases fit TRBD2. The V gene's germline CDR1 is SGHRS and CDR2 YFSETQ. The CDR3 contains 16 residues. J gave up 5 bases and V 0 bases, and 7 bases lay outside the gene matches. The chain's CDR3 is CASSLEAGGPEDTQYF. In nucleotides, the CDR3 is TGCGCCAGCAGCTTGGAGGCGGGAGGGCCCGAAGATACGCAGTATTTT.

J is TRBJ1-2 and V is TRBV28; a possible D gene is TRBD1 (5 bases). Germline lookup yields CDR1 MDHEN and CDR2 SYDVKM. This CDR3 has 13 amino acids. V lost 5 bases to trimming and J lost 4 bases, with 11 bases between them. The CDR3 here is CASSRQGLYGYTF. The CDR3 DNA is TGTGCCAGCAGTCGGCAGGGTCTCTATGGCTACACCTTC.

V is TRBV5-4 and J is TRBJ1-1; 12 bases match TRBD1. V shed 4 bases, J shed 5 bases, and the junction held 12 bases outside the gene matches. There are 17 residues in the CDR3. Germline V lookup: CDR1 SGHNT, CDR2 YYREEE (reference sequence). The CDR3 protein is CASSRPGTGGAVTEAFF. The CDR3 coding sequence is TGTGCCAGCAGCCGTCCCGGGACAGGGGGCGCGGTGACTGAAGCTTTCTTT.

The chain has TRBV5-1 and TRBJ2-1; 7 bases fit TRBD2. The CDR3 is 15 amino acids. Germline loops: CDR1 SGHRS, CDR2 YFSETQ. V lost 3 bases and J lost 5; bases outside the gene matches: 8. The CDR3 nucleotides are TGCGCCAGCAGCTGGGAGCGGGGAGGGGACAATGAGCAGTTCTTC. It translates to CASSWERGGDNEQFF.

This clone was picked up one time. The rearrangement uses TRBV7-3 and TRBJ2-7; 7 nucleotides match TRBD2. V trimming: 6 bases; J trimming: 6 bases; junction bases outside the gene matches: 11. The CDR3 extends over 14 amino acids. CDR1 is SGHTA, CDR2 FQGTGA, per germline. The DNA of the CDR3 is TGTGCCAGCAGTATGGGGGGGGTTCCCGGCGAGCAGTACTTC. The encoded protein is CASSMGGVPGEQYF.

The rearrangement uses TRBV29-1 and TRBJ2-5; no reliable D call. There are 12 residues in the CDR3. Trimming took off 5 bases at V and 4 bases at J, with 11 bases between the two ends. Germline V gene data show CDR1 as SQVTM and CDR2 as ANQGSEA. The CDR3 protein is CSVSTGRETQYF. The DNA for the CDR3 is TGCAGCGTTTCAACGGGTAGAGAGACCCAGTACTTC.

The chain links TRBV19 to TRBJ1-1; possibly TRBD1 for D (5 bases). V was shortened by 4 bases and J by 0 bases, with 15 bases between the two germline ends. This CDR3 contains 16 residues. Germline V gene data show CDR1 as LNHDA and CDR2 as SQIVND (reference sequence). CDR3 nucleotides: TGTGCCAGTAGTAGAGGCTTGGGGCGGCTGAACACTGAAGCTTTCTTT. Translated, it gives CASSRGLGRLNTEAFF.

This clone has more than one count but fewer than ten. The rearrangement links TRBV5-4 to TRBJ2-3; 8 bases map to TRBD1. CDR1 and CDR2 (germline): SGHNT, YYREEE (reference sequence). After removal of 0 bases from V and 2 bases from J, the junction contained 2 bases not matched to a gene. The CDR3 has 15 amino acids. This CDR3 is CASSLDRGNTDTQYF. CDR3 nucleotide sequence: TGTGCCAGCAGCTTGGACAGGGGGAACACAGATACGCAGTATTTT.

The gene calls are TRBV6-7 and TRBJ2-7; TRBD1 matches 8 bases. TRBV6-7 belongs to the ORF category, with a function that is uncertain. This CDR3 is 16 amino acids long. The trim removed 5 bases at V and 0 bases at J, leaving 9 bases unmatched. CDR3 in amino acids: CASSNHGTGSSYEQYF. The CDR3 DNA reads as TGTGCCAGCAGTAACCACGGGACAGGTTCCTCCTACGAGCAGTACTTC.